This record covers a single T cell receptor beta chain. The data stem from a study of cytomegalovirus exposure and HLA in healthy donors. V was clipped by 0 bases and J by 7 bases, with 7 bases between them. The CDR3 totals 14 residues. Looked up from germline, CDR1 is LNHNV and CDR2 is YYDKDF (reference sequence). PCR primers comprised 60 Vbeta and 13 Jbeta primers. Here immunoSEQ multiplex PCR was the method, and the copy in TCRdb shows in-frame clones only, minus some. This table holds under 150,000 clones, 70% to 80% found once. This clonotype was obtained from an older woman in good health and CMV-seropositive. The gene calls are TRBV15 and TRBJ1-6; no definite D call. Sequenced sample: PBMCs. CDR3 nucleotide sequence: TGTGCCACCAGCAGAGATCTAGCAAATTCACCCCTCCACTTT. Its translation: CATSRDLANSPLHF. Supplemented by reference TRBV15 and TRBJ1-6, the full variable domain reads DAMVIQNPRYQVTQFGKPVTLSCSQTLNHNVMYWYQQKSSQAPKLLFHYYDKDFNNEADTPDNFQSRRPNTSFCFLDIRSPGLGDTAMYLCATSRDLANSPLHFGNGTRLTVT.